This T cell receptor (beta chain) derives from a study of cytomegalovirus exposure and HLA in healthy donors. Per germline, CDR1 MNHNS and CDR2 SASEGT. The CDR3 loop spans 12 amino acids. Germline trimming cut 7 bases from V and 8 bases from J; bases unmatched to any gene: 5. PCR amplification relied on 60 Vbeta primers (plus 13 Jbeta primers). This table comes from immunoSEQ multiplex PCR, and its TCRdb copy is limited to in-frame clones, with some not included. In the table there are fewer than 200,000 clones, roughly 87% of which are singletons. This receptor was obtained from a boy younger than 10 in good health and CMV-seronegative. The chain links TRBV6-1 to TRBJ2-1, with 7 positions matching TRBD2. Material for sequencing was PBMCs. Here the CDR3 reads CASITSADEQFF. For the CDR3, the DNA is TGTGCCAGCATCACTAGCGCAGATGAGCAGTTCTTC.